This T cell receptor (beta chain) was captured in a study of blood T cell repertoires in COVID-19. About the study: Sources were T cells, B-cell-depleted T cells, or PBMCs; the material itself was cDNA or gDNA.

The CDR3 sequence is 15 residues long. V was clipped by 4 bases and J by 3 bases, with 13 bases between them. Germline V gene lookup returns CDR1 SEHNR and CDR2 FQNEAQ (reference sequence). Per the study methods: Amplification from reference gene primers served as the basis for estimated nucleated cell counts. Assay used: immunoSEQ multiplex PCR; TCRdb lists only in-frame clones, some missing. V and J calls and clone size are copied from that table; D and trimming were computed from the DNA. The repertoire holds 200,000 to 250,000 clones, with nearly 90% as singletons. The receptor was derived from a man between 18 and 35 years old with active or convalescent COVID-19. The sequenced sample was peripheral blood. The chain combines TRBV7-9 with TRBJ1-5; unclear D gene. CDR3 residues: CASSSDREANQPQHF. DNA of the CDR3: TGTGCCAGCAGCTCGGACCGGGAAGCCAATCAGCCCCAGCATTTT.